This T cell receptor beta chain was captured by sequencing in a study of blood T cell repertoires in COVID-19. Sequencing was performed with immunoSEQ multiplex PCR; in TCRdb, only in-frame clones are kept and a portion is missing. The sample has 200,000 to 250,000 clones, roughly nine tenths seen once. This clone occurred a few times. V was pared by 3 bases and J by 2 bases, with 8 bases between. Germline CDR1 and CDR2: MNHEY and SVGAGI. The CDR3 consists of 15 residues. Sequencing was performed on peripheral blood. The TCR comes from a woman aged 45 to 65 with COVID-19, enrolled during active disease. The chain recombines TRBV6-5 with TRBJ2-6, with D possibly TRBD1 on 6 matching bases. In nucleotides, the CDR3 is TGTGCCAGCAGTTATACAGGGACTGGGGCCAACGTCCTGACTTTC. It translates to CASSYTGTGANVLTF.